This T cell receptor beta chain was profiled in a study of OX40 agonist ivuxolimab in advanced cancers. Study at large: The dose-escalation group included hepatocellular carcinoma, melanoma, renal cell carcinoma and head and neck cancer. Three patients responded partially, comprising one with hepatocellular carcinoma and two with cutaneous melanoma. Overall study results and limits: Part of the nonresponder group also had normalized T-cell clonal expansion that was low.

Clones were read by immunoSEQ multiplex PCR, and TCRdb kept only the in-frame ones, dropping some. In the table there are about 70,000 clones, about 81% of which are singletons. A remark on this clone: Its antigen is not identified.

It was autoimmune disease history or systemic immunosuppression that excluded patients. Trimming cost V 7 bases and J 3 bases; bases outside gene matches: 13. Per germline, CDR1 SQVTM and CDR2 ANQGSEA. This CDR3 spans 16 amino acids. This chain uses TRBV29-1 with TRBJ2-3; the match to TRBD2 covers 10 bases. This receptor was identified in an adult with an advanced solid tumor such as melanoma, head and neck, liver or kidney cancer. Sequencing was performed on CD4+ or CD8+ T cells sorted from blood, taken in a trial of the OX40 agonist ivuxolimab. CDR3 loop: CSADAGIAGGTDTQYF. The CDR3 DNA sequence: TGCAGCGCCGATGCCGGGATAGCGGGGGGAACAGATACGCAGTATTTT.